The subject of this entry is one T cell receptor beta chain. The clone's antigen remains unknown. No clone much larger than this one lies a single base away; base qualities are absent. These data belong to a study of blood T cell repertoires in COVID-19 (dated by TCRdb to the early 2020s). About the full investigation: The collaborator samples originated in the United States, Italy and Spain and spanned the acute and convalescent phases of COVID-19. Where HLA class I and class II types were available, the types were taken from metadata supplied by the sample provider, not from assay-based typing. Samples came from the ongoing ImmuneRACE study (first 160 participants) plus 1,254 subjects from 6 global collaborators. Sample metadata almost always included a de-identified subject ID, COVID-19 status, age in years and sex. A freely available public database, intended as a resource for researchers studying the immune response to SARS-CoV-2, is where the repertoires were released. The dataset comprised deeply sampled blood TCRbeta repertoires from subjects exposed to, actively infected with, or recovered from COVID-19. The material from the prospective study consisted of cDNA or gDNA derived from T cells, B-cell-depleted T cells, or PBMCs. Study-wide conclusions, independent of this receptor: How much clinical and demographic metadata was included differed by source and by participant, and the metadata was provided uncurated.

The immunoSEQ Assay, a bias-controlled multiplex PCR, was used to amplify TCRbeta CDR3 regions from genomic DNA. Per the original workflow: Within the assay, amplification of reference gene primers was used to estimate how many nucleated cells each sample contained. To quantify the absolute abundance of each unique TCRbeta CDR3 rearrangement, sequence reads were collapsed and filtered. For each sample, productive Simpson clonality was calculated as the square root of Simpson's diversity index over productive rearrangements. TCRdb obtained this table from immuneACCESS and retained in-frame rearrangements with V and J assigned. These tables miss some clones; where compared with another copy, unresolved V genes account for less than half of the shortfall, and the remainder is unexplained. That table is the source of V, J and clone size, and D and trimming were worked out from the DNA. A total of under 250,000 clones appear in this sample, around 88% of them only once. The ten most abundant clones make up about 9% of the sample.

Whole blood was collected in K2EDTA tubes by collaborating institutions according to the institutions' own protocols. For TCRbeta analysis, collaborator samples were shipped as frozen whole blood, as isolated PBMCs, or as DNA extracted from either sample type. The sequence derives from a man between 35 and 55 years old with active or convalescent COVID-19. The specimen sequenced was peripheral blood.

The sequence in DNA is TGTGCCAGCAGTCCCCCACAGAACACTGAAGCTTTCTTT. The encoded protein is CASSPPQNTEAFF. The chain joins TRBV6-5 to TRBJ1-1; no D gene is confidently identified. The CDR3 numbers 13 residues from cysteine through phenylalanine. Just the 39-base CDR3 DNA is kept, in frame starting at base 1. The junction shows trimming of 5 bases on V and 1 base on J, plus 8 bases between the germline ends. The germline V gene supplies CDR1 MNHEY and CDR2 SVGAGI.